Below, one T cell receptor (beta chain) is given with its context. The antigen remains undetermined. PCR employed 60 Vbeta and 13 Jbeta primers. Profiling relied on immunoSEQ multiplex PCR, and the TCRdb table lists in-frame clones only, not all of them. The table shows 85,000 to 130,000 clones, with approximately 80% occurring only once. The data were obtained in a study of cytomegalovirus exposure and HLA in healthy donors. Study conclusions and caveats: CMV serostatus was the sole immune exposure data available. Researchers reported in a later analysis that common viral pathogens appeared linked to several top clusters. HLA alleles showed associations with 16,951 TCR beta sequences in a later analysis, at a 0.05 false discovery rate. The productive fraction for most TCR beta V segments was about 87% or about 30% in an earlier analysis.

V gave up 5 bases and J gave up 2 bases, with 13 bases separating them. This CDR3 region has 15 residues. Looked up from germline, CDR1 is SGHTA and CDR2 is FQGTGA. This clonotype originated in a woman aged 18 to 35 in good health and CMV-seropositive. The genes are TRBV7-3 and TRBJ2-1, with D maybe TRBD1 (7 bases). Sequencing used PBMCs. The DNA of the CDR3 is TGTGCCAGCAGCCCAGGGGGGACACCCTACAATGAGCAGTTCTTC. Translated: CASSPGGTPYNEQFF.